The present T cell receptor (beta chain) was sequenced within a study of blood T cells in healthy people across ages. This clonotype was detected once. One end of the junction does not line up with germline, which may come from a read error. Looked up from germline, CDR1 is DFQATT and CDR2 is SNEGSKA (reference sequence). This CDR3 has 17 residues. The use of a sample-barcoded 5' primer and a J-beta primer mix characterized a second PCR of roughly 6 to 11 cycles. Via MiXCR, TCRdb re-called the 5' RACE reads, giving one row per CDR3 protein. The sample yields a few hundred thousand distinct CDR3 sequences, 45% to 65% seen once.

This sequence was found in a man aged 55 to 70 in good health. This rearrangement joins TRBV20-1 to TRBJ1-1; D is perhaps TRBD1 (5 bases). The sequencing input was blood. The CDR3 loop is CSVRGIWAGKASTEAFF. CDR3 DNA sequence: TGCAGTGTTAGAGGAATTTGGGCAGGGAAGGCGTCCACTGAAGCTTTCTTT.